These 18 T cell receptor beta chains originate from one sample sequenced in a study of chemoradiotherapy in HPV16-positive cancers. Method: immunoSEQ multiplex PCR; TCRdb's copy keeps in-frame clones and lacks some. The top ten hold 15% to 17% of the sample, which has some 480 clones, over 75% seen once. The sequencing here drew on tumor tissue, taken from a patient who underwent chemoradiotherapy. The receptors come from a human donor with HPV-associated anogenital cancer.

This rearrangement joins TRBV19 to TRBJ2-6, with a tentative D call TRBD2 (6 bases). The CDR3 covers 14 residues. CDR1 and CDR2 from the germline V gene are LNHDA and SQIVND (reference sequence). V was cut by 4 bases and J by 4 bases, with 8 bases left in between. In DNA, the CDR3 is TGTGCCAGTAGTAAGGGACTCGGGGCCAACGTCCTGACTTTC. Amino acids: CASSKGLGANVLTF.

The CDR3 DNA sequence: TGTGCCAGCACCCCGGGAGATTTACGACCCCTCCACTTT. It is translated as CASTPGDLRPLHF. V and J are TRBV28 and TRBJ1-6; D uncertain. Between the trimmed V and J ends, which lost 7 bases and 12 bases, there was a span of 16 bases. CDR1 and CDR2 (germline): MDHEN, SYDVKM. The CDR3 loop spans 13 amino acids.

This rearrangement joins TRBV2 to TRBJ2-1; 15 bases line up with TRBD2. The CDR3 is 18 amino acids. Germline V gene lookup returns CDR1 SNHLY and CDR2 FYNNEI. V was pared by 1 base and J by 5 bases, with 6 bases of the junction left unmatched. The CDR3 DNA is TGTGCCAGCAGTGAAGGCGGGACTAGCGGGGGGATAGACAATGAGCAGTTCTTC. It codes for CASSEGGTSGGIDNEQFF.

The V call is TRBV29-1, the J call TRBJ2-7; D is unclear. With 5 bases removed from V and 3 bases from J, the gap between germline ends came to 8 bases. This CDR3 has 11 amino acids. Germline V gene lookup returns CDR1 SQVTM and CDR2 ANQGSEA. Here the CDR3 DNA reads TGCAGCGTTCTGGGCAACTACGAGCAGTACTTC. Translation gives CSVLGNYEQYF.

The chain combines TRBV25-1 with TRBJ1-6, with 7 bases that match TRBD1. CDR3 length: 17 amino acids. The trim removed 4 bases at V and 6 bases at J, leaving 12 bases unmatched. Germline V gene lookup returns CDR1 MGHDK and CDR2 SYGVNS. The chain's CDR3 is CASSGGPGQMVNSPLHF. CDR3 nucleotide sequence: TGTGCCAGCAGTGGTGGGCCGGGACAGATGGTTAATTCACCCCTCCACTTT.

The chain combines TRBV6-1 with TRBJ2-7; D possibly matches TRBD1 or TRBD2 (5 bases each). The V gene lost 3 bases and the J gene lost 0 bases, with 9 bases spanning the gap. The CDR3 sequence is 14 residues long. Germline V CDR1 and CDR2: MNHNS, SASEGT. The CDR3 DNA follows: TGTGCCAGCAGTGAGGGACGCCTCTCCTACGAGCAGTACTTC. This gives the protein CASSEGRLSYEQYF.

This clone turned up a few times. J is TRBJ1-6 and V is TRBV27, with a weak D call TRBD1 (5 bases). Germline V lookup: CDR1 MNHEY, CDR2 SMNVEV (reference sequence). The V end was cut by 0 bases, the J end by 11 bases, with 8 bases between. This CDR3 contains 13 residues. CDR3 bases: TGTGCCAGCAGTTTATCGGGGGGGACACCCCTCCACTTT. It yields the protein CASSLSGGTPLHF.

J is TRBJ2-5 and V is TRBV4-1; D not resolved. CDR3 length equals 13 residues. The ends were cut back, 4 bases at V and 5 bases at J, with 11 bases in the middle. From germline, CDR1 is MGHRA and CDR2 YSYEKL. The CDR3 DNA is TGCGCCAGCAGCCCCCGTTTGCCGGAGACCCAGTACTTC. It is translated as CASSPRLPETQYF.

V usage is TRBV12-5 and J usage is TRBJ2-7; 7 bases align to TRBD1. Germline lookup yields CDR1 LGHNT and CDR2 FRNRAP. Trimming cost V 3 bases and J 5 bases; bases outside gene matches: 7. This CDR3 has 14 amino acids. CDR3 amino acids: CASGLTGVYDEQYF. The DNA for the CDR3 is TGTGCTAGTGGTTTAACAGGGGTTTACGACGAGCAGTACTTC. Full variable domain (missing parts from reference TRBV12-5 and TRBJ2-7): DARVTQTPRHKVTEMGQEVTMRCQPILGHNTVFWYRQTMMQGLELLAYFRNRAPLDDSGMPKDRFSAEMPDATLATLKIQPSEPRDSAVYFCASGLTGVYDEQYFGPGTRLTVT.

The chain joins TRBV7-2 to TRBJ1-2, with D hard to call. Trimming took off 6 bases at V and 8 bases at J, with 13 bases between the two ends. The length of the CDR3 is 12 residues. In germline, CDR1 is SGHTA, CDR2 FQGNSA. CDR3 DNA sequence: TGTGCCAGCAGTCCGAACTCCGGGGGCTACACCTTC. Translated: CASSPNSGGYTF.

The rearrangement uses TRBV7-9 and TRBJ2-5; D may be TRBD2 (6 bases). The CDR3 runs to 12 residues. Germline V gene sequence: CDR1 SEHNR, CDR2 FQNEAQ (reference sequence). Between the trimmed V and J ends, which lost 4 bases and 9 bases, there was a span of 12 bases. The CDR3 here is CASSSAGWPQYF. In DNA, the CDR3 is TGTGCCAGCAGCTCAGCGGGTTGGCCCCAGTACTTC.

This chain connects TRBV2 to TRBJ2-1; TRBD2 matches at 10 bases. The germline gives CDR1 SNHLY, CDR2 FYNNEI. The CDR3 is 12 residues long. After removal of 0 bases from V and 15 bases from J, the junction contained 2 bases not matched to a gene. Here the CDR3 reads CASSEALAGAFF. Here the CDR3 DNA reads TGTGCCAGCAGTGAAGCGCTAGCGGGGGCGTTCTTC.

The V gene is TRBV5-8, the J gene TRBJ2-3; 9 bases fit TRBD1. CDR1 is SGHTS, CDR2 YDEGEE, per germline. V was pared by 1 base and J by 5 bases, with 5 bases of the junction left unmatched. The CDR3 runs 15 residues. CDR3 bases: TGTGCCAGCAGCTTGAGGACAGGGGTTATAGATACGCAGTATTTT. Its protein is CASSLRTGVIDTQYF.

This clone was seen just once. The V and J genes are TRBV6-6 and TRBJ2-3, with TRBD2 identical over 7 bases. CDR1 MNHNY and CDR2 SVGAGI come from the germline V gene (reference sequence). J lost 2 bases, V lost 6 bases, and 11 bases had no gene match. CDR3 length equals 16 residues. The DNA for the CDR3 is TGTGCCAGCAGCCCCCTATTAGCGGGCCCCACAGATACGCAGTATTTT. This sequence encodes CASSPLLAGPTDTQYF.

The rearrangement uses TRBV9 and TRBJ2-2; D unclear. The ends were cut back, 4 bases at V and 5 bases at J, with 9 bases in the middle. Per germline, CDR1 SGDLS and CDR2 YYNGEE. The CDR3 sequence is 13 residues long. The CDR3 nucleotides are TGTGCCAGCAGCCAAACAAATACCGGGGAGCTGTTTTTT. This encodes CASSQTNTGELFF.

The rearrangement links TRBV5-6 to TRBJ1-5; D is unresolved. Germline CDR1 SGHDT, CDR2 YYEEEE. V was trimmed by 0 bases and J by 3 bases, leaving 10 bases between them. The CDR3 extends over 15 amino acids. The CDR3 DNA sequence: TGTGCCAGCAGCTTGGCGGGCGGGTTCAATCAGCCCCAGCATTTT. Translation: CASSLAGGFNQPQHF.

The chain is built from TRBV6-5 and TRBJ2-2; D might be TRBD2 (5 bases). The CDR3 totals 15 residues. Trimming stripped 2 bases from V and 5 bases from J, with 12 bases between. Germline loops: CDR1 MNHEY, CDR2 SVGAGI. This chain's CDR3 is CASSYIREWTGELFF. The CDR3 DNA sequence: TGTGCCAGCAGTTACATCCGGGAATGGACCGGGGAGCTGTTTTTT.

A few counts support this clone. V is TRBV6-1 and J is TRBJ2-3; 13 bases agree with TRBD2. Germline-derived CDR1 and CDR2 are MNHNS and SASEGT. V dropped 2 bases and J dropped 4; count of bases not matched to a gene: 0. The CDR3 contains 15 residues. Written as DNA, the CDR3 is TGTGCCAGCAGTGAAACTAGCGGGGGGGCAGATACGCAGTATTTT. Translated: CASSETSGGADTQYF.